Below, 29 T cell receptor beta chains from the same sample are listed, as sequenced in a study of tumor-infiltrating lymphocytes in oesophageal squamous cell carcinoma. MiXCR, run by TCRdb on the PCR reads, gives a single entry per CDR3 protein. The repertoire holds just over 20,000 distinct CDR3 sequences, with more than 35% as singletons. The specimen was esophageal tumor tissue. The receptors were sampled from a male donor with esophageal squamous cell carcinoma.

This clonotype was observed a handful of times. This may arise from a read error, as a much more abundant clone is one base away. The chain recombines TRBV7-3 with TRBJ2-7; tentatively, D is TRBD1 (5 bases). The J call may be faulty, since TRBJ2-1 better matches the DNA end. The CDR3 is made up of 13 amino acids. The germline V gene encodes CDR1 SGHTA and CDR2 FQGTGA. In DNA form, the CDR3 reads TGTGCCAGCAGCCAGGGAAGTGGGGCGCGGCAGTTCTTC. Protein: CASSQGSGARQFF.

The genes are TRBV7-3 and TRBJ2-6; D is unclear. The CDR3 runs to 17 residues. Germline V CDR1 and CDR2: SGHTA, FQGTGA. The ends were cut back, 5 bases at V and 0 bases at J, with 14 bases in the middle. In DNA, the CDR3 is TGTGCCAGCAGCCCCGCCGGACGGGTCTCTGGGGCCAACGTCCTGACTTTC. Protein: CASSPAGRVSGANVLTF. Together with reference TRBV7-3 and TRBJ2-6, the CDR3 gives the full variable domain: GAGVSQTPSNKVTEKGKYVELRCDPISGHTALYWYRQSLGQGPEFLIYFQGTGAADDSGLPNDRFFAVRPEGSVSTLKIQRTERGDSAVYLCASSPAGRVSGANVLTFGAGSRLTVL.

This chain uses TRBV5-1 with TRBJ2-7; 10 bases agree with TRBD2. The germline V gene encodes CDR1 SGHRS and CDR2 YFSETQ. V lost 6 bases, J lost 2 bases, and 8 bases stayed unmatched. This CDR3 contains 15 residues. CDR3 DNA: TGCGCCAGCAAGCCTCTAGCGGGAGTTACCTACGAGCAGTACTTC. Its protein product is CASKPLAGVTYEQYF.

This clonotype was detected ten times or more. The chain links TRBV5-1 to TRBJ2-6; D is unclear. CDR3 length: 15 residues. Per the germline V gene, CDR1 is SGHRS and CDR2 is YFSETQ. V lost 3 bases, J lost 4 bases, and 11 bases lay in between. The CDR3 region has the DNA TGCGCCAGCAGCTGGGGTGGGCGAGGGGCCAACGTCCTGACTTTC. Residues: CASSWGGRGANVLTF.

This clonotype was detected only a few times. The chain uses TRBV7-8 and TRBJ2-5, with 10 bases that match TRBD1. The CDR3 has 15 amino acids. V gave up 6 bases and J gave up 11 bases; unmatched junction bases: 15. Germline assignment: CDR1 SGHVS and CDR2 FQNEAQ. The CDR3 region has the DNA TGTGCCAGCAGGCGTCGGACAGGGGGAATGTATGAGCAGTACTTC. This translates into CASRRRTGGMYEQYF.

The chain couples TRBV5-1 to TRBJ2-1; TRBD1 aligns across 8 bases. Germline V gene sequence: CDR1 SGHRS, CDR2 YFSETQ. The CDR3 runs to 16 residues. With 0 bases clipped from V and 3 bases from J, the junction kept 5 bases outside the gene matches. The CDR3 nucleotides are TGCGCCAGCAGCTTGGGCGGACAGGGATACTACAATGAGCAGTTCTTC. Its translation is CASSLGGQGYYNEQFF. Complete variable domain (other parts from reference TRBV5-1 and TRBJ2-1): KAGVTQTPRYLIKTRGQQVTLSCSPISGHRSVSWYQQTPGQGLQFLFEYFSETQRNKGNFPGRFSGRQFSNSRSEMNVSTLELGDSALYLCASSLGGQGYYNEQFFGPGTRLTVL.

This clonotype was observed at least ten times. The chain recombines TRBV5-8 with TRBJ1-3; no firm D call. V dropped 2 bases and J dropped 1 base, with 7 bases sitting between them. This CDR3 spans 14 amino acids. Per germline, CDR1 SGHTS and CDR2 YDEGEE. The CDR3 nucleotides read TGTGCCAGCAGCTTCGGTCCATCTGGAAACACCATATATTTT. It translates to CASSFGPSGNTIYF.

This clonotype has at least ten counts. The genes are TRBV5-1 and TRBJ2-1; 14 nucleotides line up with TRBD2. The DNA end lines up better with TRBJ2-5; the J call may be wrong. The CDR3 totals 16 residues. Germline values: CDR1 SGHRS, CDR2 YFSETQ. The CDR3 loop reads CASSSGTSGSTETQYF. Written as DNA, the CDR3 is TGCGCCAGCAGCTCGGGGACTAGCGGGAGCACAGAGACCCAGTACTTC.

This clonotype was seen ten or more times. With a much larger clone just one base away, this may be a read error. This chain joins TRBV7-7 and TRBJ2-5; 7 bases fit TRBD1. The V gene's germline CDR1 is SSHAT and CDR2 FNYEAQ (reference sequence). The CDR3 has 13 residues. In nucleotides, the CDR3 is TGTGCTAGCAGCCCAGACAGGGTCGGTGAGCAGTACTTC. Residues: CASSPDRVGEQYF.

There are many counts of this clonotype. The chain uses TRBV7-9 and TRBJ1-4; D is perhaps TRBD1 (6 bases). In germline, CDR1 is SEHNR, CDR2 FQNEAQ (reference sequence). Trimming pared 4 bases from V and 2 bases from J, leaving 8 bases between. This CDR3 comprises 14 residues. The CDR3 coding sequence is TGTGCCAGCAGCTCACAGGGCACTAATGAAAAACTGTTTTTT. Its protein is CASSSQGTNEKLFF.

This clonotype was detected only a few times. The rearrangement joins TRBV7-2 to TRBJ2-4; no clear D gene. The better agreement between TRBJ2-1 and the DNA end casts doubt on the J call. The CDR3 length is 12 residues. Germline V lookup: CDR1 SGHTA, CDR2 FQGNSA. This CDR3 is CASSLRDNEQFF. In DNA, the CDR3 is TGTGCCAGCAGCTTAAGGGACAATGAGCAGTTCTTC.

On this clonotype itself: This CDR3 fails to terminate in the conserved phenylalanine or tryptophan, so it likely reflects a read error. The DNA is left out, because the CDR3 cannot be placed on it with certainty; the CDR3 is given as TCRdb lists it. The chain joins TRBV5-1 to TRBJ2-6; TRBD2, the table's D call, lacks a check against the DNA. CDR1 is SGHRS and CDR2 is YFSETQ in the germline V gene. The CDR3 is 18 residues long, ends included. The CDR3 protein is CASSLVEGRTNSPLHFGN.

CDR3 region: CASDPASTDTQYF. In DNA, the CDR3 is TGTGCCAGTGACCCAGCTAGCACAGATACGCAGTATTTT. The chain recombines TRBV7-1 with TRBJ2-3; D remains unclear. TRBV7-1 is flagged as an ORF with uncertain function. V was trimmed by 9 bases and J by 0 bases, leaving 10 bases between them. CDR3 length: 13 residues.

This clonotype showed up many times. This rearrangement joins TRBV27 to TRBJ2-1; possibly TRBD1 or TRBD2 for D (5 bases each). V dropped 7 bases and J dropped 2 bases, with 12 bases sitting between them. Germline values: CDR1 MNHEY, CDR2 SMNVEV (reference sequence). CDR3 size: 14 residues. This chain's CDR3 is CASTGGTPYNEQFF. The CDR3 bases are TGTGCCAGCACCGGTGGGACCCCCTACAATGAGCAGTTCTTC.

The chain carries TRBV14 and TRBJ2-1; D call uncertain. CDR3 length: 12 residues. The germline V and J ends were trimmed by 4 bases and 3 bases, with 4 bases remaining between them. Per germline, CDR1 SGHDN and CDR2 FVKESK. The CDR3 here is CASSPYYNEQFF. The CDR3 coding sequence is TGTGCCAGCAGCCCGTACTACAATGAGCAGTTCTTC.

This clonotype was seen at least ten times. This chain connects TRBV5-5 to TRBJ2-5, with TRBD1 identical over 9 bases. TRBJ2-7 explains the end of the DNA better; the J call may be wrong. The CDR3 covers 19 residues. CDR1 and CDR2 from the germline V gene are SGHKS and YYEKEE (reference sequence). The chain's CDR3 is CASSGGTGTDRTYSYEQYF. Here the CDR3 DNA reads TGTGCCAGCAGCGGGGGGACAGGGACCGACCGGACCTACTCCTACGAGCAGTACTTC.

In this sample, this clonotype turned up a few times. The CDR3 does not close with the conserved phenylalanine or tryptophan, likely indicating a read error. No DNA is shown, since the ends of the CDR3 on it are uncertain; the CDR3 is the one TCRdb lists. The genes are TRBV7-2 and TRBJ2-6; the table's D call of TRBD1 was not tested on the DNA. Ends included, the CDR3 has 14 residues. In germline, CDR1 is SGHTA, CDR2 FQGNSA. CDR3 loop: CASSLVRYEQYFGA.

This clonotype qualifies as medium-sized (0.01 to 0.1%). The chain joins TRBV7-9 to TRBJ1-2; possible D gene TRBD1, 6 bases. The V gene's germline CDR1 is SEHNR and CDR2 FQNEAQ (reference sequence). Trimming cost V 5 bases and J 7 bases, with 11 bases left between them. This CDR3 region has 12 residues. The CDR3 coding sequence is TGTGCCAGCAGCCCGCAAGGGGGTGGCTACACCTTC. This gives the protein CASSPQGGGYTF. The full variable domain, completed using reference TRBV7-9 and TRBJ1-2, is DTGVSQNPRHKITKRGQNVTFRCDPISEHNRLYWYRQTLGQGPEFLTYFQNEAQLEKSRLLSDRFSAERPKGSFSTLEIQRTEQGDSAMYLCASSPQGGGYTFGSGTRLTVV.

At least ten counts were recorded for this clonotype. The CDR3 is CASRYDGQGLRTEAFF. The CDR3 bases are TGTGCCAGCAGGTACGACGGTCAGGGGCTTCGCACTGAAGCTTTCTTT. V usage is TRBV28 and J usage is TRBJ1-1; D is perhaps TRBD1 (6 bases). CDR1 is MDHEN and CDR2 is SYDVKM in the germline V gene. CDR3 length: 16 amino acids. Trimming stripped 6 bases from V and 4 bases from J, with 21 bases between.

The CDR3, as DNA: TGCAGTGCTAGAGTCGGGACAGTGGGCTCTGAAGCTTTCTTT. Amino acid sequence: CSARVGTVGSEAFF. The chain is built from TRBV20-1 and TRBJ1-1, with 7 bases identical to TRBD1. Germline V CDR1 and CDR2: DFQATT, SNEGSKA (reference sequence). Unmatched junction bases numbered 8, after V lost 1 base and J lost 6 bases. This CDR3 contains 14 residues.

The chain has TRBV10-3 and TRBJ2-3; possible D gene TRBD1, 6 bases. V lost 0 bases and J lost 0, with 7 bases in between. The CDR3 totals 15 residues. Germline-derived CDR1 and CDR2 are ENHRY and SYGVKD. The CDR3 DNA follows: TGTGCCATCAGTGAGTCGGGGGCTAGCACAGATACGCAGTATTTT. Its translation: CAISESGASTDTQYF.

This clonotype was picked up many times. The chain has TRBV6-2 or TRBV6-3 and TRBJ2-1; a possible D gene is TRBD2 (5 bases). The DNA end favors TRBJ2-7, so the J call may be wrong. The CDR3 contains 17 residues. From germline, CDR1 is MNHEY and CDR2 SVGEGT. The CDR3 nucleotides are TGTGCCAGCAGTTACAACGTCGGGAAAAAGGGAACCCATGAGCAGTACTTC. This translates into CASSYNVGKKGTHEQYF.

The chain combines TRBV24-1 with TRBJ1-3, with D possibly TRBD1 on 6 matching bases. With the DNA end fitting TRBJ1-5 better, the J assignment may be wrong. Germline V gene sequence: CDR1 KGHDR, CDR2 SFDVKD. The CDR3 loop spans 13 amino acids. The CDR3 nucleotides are TGTGCCACCACCGGGGGCGTTGGTCAGCCCCAGCATTTT. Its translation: CATTGGVGQPQHF.

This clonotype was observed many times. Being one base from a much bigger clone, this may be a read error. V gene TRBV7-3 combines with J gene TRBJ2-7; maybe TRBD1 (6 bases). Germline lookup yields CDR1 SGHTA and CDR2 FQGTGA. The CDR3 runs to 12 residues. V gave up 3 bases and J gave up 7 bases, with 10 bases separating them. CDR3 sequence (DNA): TGTGCCAGCAGCTTGACAGGTAATGAGCAGTACTTC. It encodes CASSLTGNEQYF. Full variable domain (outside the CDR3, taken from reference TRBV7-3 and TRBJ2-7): GAGVSQTPSNKVTEKGKYVELRCDPISGHTALYWYRQSLGQGPEFLIYFQGTGAADDSGLPNDRFFAVRPEGSVSTLKIQRTERGDSAVYLCASSLTGNEQYFGPGTRLTVT.

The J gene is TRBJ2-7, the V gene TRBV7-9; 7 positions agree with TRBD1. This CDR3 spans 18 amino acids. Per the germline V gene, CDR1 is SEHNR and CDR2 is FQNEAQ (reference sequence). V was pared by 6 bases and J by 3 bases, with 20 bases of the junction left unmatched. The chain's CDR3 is CASSSRRGLTGSHYEQYF. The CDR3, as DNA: TGTGCCAGCAGTTCCCGCCGAGGACTGACAGGGTCGCACTACGAGCAGTACTTC. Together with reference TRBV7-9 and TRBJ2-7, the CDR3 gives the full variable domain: DTGVSQNPRHKITKRGQNVTFRCDPISEHNRLYWYRQTLGQGPEFLTYFQNEAQLEKSRLLSDRFSAERPKGSFSTLEIQRTEQGDSAMYLCASSSRRGLTGSHYEQYFGPGTRLTVT.

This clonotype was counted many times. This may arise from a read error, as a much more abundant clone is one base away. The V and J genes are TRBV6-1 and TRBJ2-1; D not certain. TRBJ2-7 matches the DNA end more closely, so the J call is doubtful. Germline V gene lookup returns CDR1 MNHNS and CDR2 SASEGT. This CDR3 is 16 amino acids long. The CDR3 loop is CASSEGRFRSYNEQYF. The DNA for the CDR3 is TGTGCCAGCAGTGAAGGAAGATTTCGCTCCTACAATGAGCAGTACTTC.

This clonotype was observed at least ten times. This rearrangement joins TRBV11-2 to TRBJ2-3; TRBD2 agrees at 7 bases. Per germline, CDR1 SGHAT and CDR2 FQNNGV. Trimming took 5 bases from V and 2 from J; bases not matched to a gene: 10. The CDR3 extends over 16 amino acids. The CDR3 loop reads CASSLASAGSTDTQYF. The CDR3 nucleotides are TGTGCCAGCAGCCTTGCCTCAGCGGGGTCCACAGATACGCAGTATTTT.

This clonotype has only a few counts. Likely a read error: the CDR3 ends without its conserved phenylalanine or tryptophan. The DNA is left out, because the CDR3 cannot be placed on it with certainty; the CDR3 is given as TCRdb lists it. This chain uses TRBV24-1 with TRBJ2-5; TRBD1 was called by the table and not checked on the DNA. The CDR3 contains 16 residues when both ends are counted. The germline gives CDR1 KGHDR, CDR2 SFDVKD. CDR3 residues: CATSDRVDSEGYTFGS.

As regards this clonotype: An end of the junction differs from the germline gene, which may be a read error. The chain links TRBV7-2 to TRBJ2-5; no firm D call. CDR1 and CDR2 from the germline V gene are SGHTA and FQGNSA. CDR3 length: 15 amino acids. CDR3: CASSLAEGIQDTQYF. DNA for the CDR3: TGTGCCAGCAGCTTAGCGGAAGGGATCCAAGACACCCAGTACTTC.